A selection of T cell receptor beta chains follows, all from one sample in a study of cytomegalovirus exposure and HLA in healthy donors. Sequencing was performed with immunoSEQ multiplex PCR; in TCRdb, only in-frame clones are kept and a portion is missing. The sample holds 140,000 or so clones, 60% to 85% seen once. What was sequenced was PBMCs. The receptor source for this set is a man between 35 and 55 years old in good health and CMV-seronegative. Both conserved end residues are part of each CDR3. A D gene is named only where the DNA matches it firmly. Clone size is shown for a subset of rows, as once, few, many or a class of expanded clone.

TGTGCCACCAGCAGAGCTGACAATAACTATGGCTACACCTTC | CATSRADNNYGYTF | - | TRBV15 | - | TRBJ1-2
TGTGCCAGCAGCTTGTTAGTTACTGTCGATACGCAGTATTTT | CASSLLVTVDTQYF | - | TRBV5-4 | few | TRBJ2-3
TGTGCCAGCAGGTCTACAGGGGTCTACGAGCAGTACTTC | CASRSTGVYEQYF | TRBD1 | TRBV6-5 | - | TRBJ2-7
TGCAGCGTTGAGGGTGGGGAGGGGAAGAACTATGGCTACACCTTC | CSVEGGEGKNYGYTF | - | TRBV29-1 | - | TRBJ1-2
TGTGCCAGCCACCTACAGGGGGGAAGTGGCTACACCTTC | CASHLQGGSGYTF | TRBD1 | TRBV28 | - | TRBJ1-2
TGTGCCAGCAGCTTGGCCGGACAGGGAGGTAATGAAAAACTGTTTTTT | CASSLAGQGGNEKLFF | TRBD1 | TRBV5-6 | - | TRBJ1-4
TGTGCCAGCGCTCGAGCGGGAGCCCGGGATGAGCAGTTCTTC | CASARAGARDEQFF | TRBD2 | TRBV19 | - | TRBJ2-1
TGCAGCGGGCAGGGTGATTCTTTAAACGAGCAGTACTTC | CSGQGDSLNEQYF | - | TRBV29-1 | - | TRBJ2-7
TGTGCCAGCAGCTTAGGGGGCGGGAATTCAGATACGCAGTATTTT | CASSLGGGNSDTQYF | - | TRBV7-2 | few | TRBJ2-3
TGTGCCACCGCACGGGACTTTGGCTCCTACAATGAGCAGTTCTTC | CATARDFGSYNEQFF | - | TRBV6-5 | - | TRBJ2-1
TGTGCCAGCAGCGTAGAAGCTAGCGGGGGGCACACCGGGGAGCTGTTTTTT | CASSVEASGGHTGELFF | TRBD2 | TRBV9 | - | TRBJ2-2
TGTGCCAGCAGTACCCTACTAGCGGGGGGACAAGAGACCCAGTACTTC | CASSTLLAGGQETQYF | TRBD2 | TRBV27 | once | TRBJ2-5
TGTGCCAGCAGACACGACACTTCCTACGAGCAGTACTTC | CASRHDTSYEQYF | - | TRBV11-2 | few | TRBJ2-7
TGTGCCACCAGCAGCGAACCACAGGGTGGAGGTCCTCGGGAGCAGTACTTC | CATSSEPQGGGPREQYF | - | TRBV15 | - | TRBJ2-7